Listed here are 28 T cell receptor beta chains from one sample, sequenced in a study of blood T cell repertoires in COVID-19. This table comes from immunoSEQ multiplex PCR, and its TCRdb copy is limited to in-frame clones, with some not included. Among under 200,000 clones listed, more than 70% were seen once. Sequencing used PBMCs or T cells enriched from blood (not recorded which). All receptors derive from a man between 40 and 49 years old with acute COVID-19.

The rearrangement joins TRBV3-1 (or the pseudogene TRBV3-2) to TRBJ2-1; 8 positions agree with TRBD1. From germline, CDR1 is LGHDT and CDR2 YNNKEL (reference sequence). V lost 2 bases and J lost 9; bases outside the gene matches: 9. This CDR3 comprises 15 residues. DNA for the CDR3: TGTGCCAGCAGCCAACAACCGAGGGGACAGGCTGAGCAGTTCTTC. It yields the protein CASSQQPRGQAEQFF.

The chain employs TRBV10-3 and TRBJ1-1; weak D call: TRBD1 (5 bases). The germline V and J ends were trimmed by 3 bases and 1 base, with 24 bases remaining between them. Germline-derived CDR1 and CDR2 are ENHRY and SYGVKD. The CDR3 sequence is 19 residues long. The chain's CDR3 is CAISDGGGASVHGNTEAFF. The CDR3 DNA sequence: TGTGCCATCAGTGACGGGGGAGGGGCATCGGTGCATGGGAACACTGAAGCTTTCTTT.

This clone was detected once. This sequence joins TRBV7-7 and TRBJ2-2; TRBD1 agrees at 11 bases. CDR1 is SSHAT, CDR2 FNYEAQ, per germline (reference sequence). This CDR3 spans 15 amino acids. Germline trimming cut 5 bases from V and 4 bases from J; bases unmatched to any gene: 3. The CDR3, as DNA: TGTGCCAGCAGCCCAGGGACAGGGGGCACCGGGGAGCTGTTTTTT. It specifies CASSPGTGGTGELFF.

A single count supports this clone. The chain joins TRBV30 to TRBJ2-1; 7 bases map to TRBD2. Per the germline V gene, CDR1 is GTSNPN and CDR2 is SVGIG (reference sequence). The CDR3 runs to 11 residues. CDR3 loop: CVVGEGREQFF. DNA of the CDR3: TGTGTCGTGGGGGAGGGACGAGAGCAGTTCTTC.

The chain links TRBV3-1 (or the pseudogene TRBV3-2) to TRBJ2-3, with no clear D. V lost 3 bases, J lost 3 bases, and 10 bases lay in between. In germline, CDR1 is LGHDT, CDR2 YNNKEL (reference sequence). CDR3 length: 14 residues. CDR3 sequence: CASSQPSRTDTQYF. Written as DNA, the CDR3 is TGTGCCAGCAGCCAGCCTAGTAGGACAGATACGCAGTATTTT.

V and J are TRBV7-6 and TRBJ2-1, with 10 bases aligning to TRBD1. The CDR3 sequence is 19 residues long. Germline V gene lookup returns CDR1 SGHVS and CDR2 FNYEAQ. V was pared by 3 bases and J by 0 bases, with 11 bases of the junction left unmatched. CDR3 sequence: CASSLRGTGAISSYNEQFF. The CDR3 region has the DNA TGTGCCAGCAGCTTGAGGGGGACAGGGGCGATAAGCTCCTACAATGAGCAGTTCTTC.

This chain's CDR3 is CASSFRDRSGANVLTF. The CDR3 nucleotides are TGTGCCAGCAGCTTTCGGGACAGATCAGGGGCCAACGTCCTGACTTTC. The V call is TRBV11-2, the J call TRBJ2-6, with 7 bases aligning to TRBD1. This CDR3 spans 16 amino acids. The germline V gene encodes CDR1 SGHAT and CDR2 FQNNGV. J gave up 4 bases and V 3 bases, and 6 bases lay outside the gene matches.

The rearrangement joins TRBV14 to TRBJ2-4; possibly TRBD1 for D (6 bases). Trimming took 1 base from V and 13 from J, leaving 14 bases between them. The CDR3 length is 13 residues. Per the germline V gene, CDR1 is SGHDN and CDR2 is FVKESK. The CDR3 sequence is CASSQGGYRVQYF. DNA for the CDR3: TGTGCCAGCAGCCAAGGAGGGTACAGGGTCCAGTACTTC.

The rearrangement uses TRBV24-1 and TRBJ2-7; D remains unclear. The CDR3 consists of 14 residues. Germline V gene lookup returns CDR1 KGHDR and CDR2 SFDVKD. V lost 4 bases and J 6 bases, leaving 15 bases between the germline ends. CDR3 region: CATSDNARRSEQYF. The DNA for the CDR3 is TGTGCCACCAGTGACAATGCTCGTCGGTCCGAGCAGTACTTC.

The gene calls are TRBV27 and TRBJ2-2; D may be TRBD2 (5 bases). Trimming left V 2 bases short and J 4 bases short, with 17 bases between. The CDR3 is 17 residues long. Germline values: CDR1 MNHEY, CDR2 SMNVEV (reference sequence). CDR3 coding DNA: TGTGCCAGCAGTTTAGCGCTAGCTGTGGGTGTCACCGGGGAGCTGTTTTTT. It encodes CASSLALAVGVTGELFF.

This clone appeared once. The V and J genes are TRBV7-2 and TRBJ2-1; TRBD2 might be the D (6 bases). Per the germline V gene, CDR1 is SGHTA and CDR2 is FQGNSA. V dropped 2 bases and J dropped 10 bases, with 21 bases sitting between them. The CDR3 consists of 16 residues. As DNA, the CDR3 is TGTGCCAGCAGCTTAACCGGGACTGGAACCTACGGGGAGCAGTTCTTC. Translated, it gives CASSLTGTGTYGEQFF.

The rearrangement uses TRBV27 and TRBJ1-5; unclear D gene. Germline CDR1 MNHEY, CDR2 SMNVEV (reference sequence). V was cut by 4 bases and J by 0 bases, with 7 bases left in between. The CDR3 contains 14 residues. The CDR3 protein is CASSSQYSNQPQHF. The CDR3 DNA reads TGTGCCAGCAGTTCTCAGTATAGCAATCAGCCCCAGCATTTT.

The chain joins TRBV6-6 to TRBJ1-1; D unresolved. The CDR3 length is 13 residues. V was cut by 7 bases and J by 4 bases, with 13 bases left in between. Per germline, CDR1 MNHNY and CDR2 SVGAGI (reference sequence). The CDR3 DNA follows: TGTGCCAGCAACCCCGGAGGAGTCACTGAAGCTTTCTTT. Translation gives CASNPGGVTEAFF.

This clone appeared a single time. The chain recombines TRBV10-2 with TRBJ1-5; D is unresolved. CDR1 is WSHSY and CDR2 is SAAADI in the germline V gene. The CDR3 spans 12 residues. Trimming stripped 0 bases from V and 11 bases from J, with 8 bases between. Here the CDR3 reads CASSESWAAQHF. CDR3 nucleotide sequence: TGCGCCAGCAGTGAGTCGTGGGCTGCCCAGCATTTT.

The rearrangement joins TRBV28 to TRBJ2-7, with 14 bases fitting TRBD2. After removal of 5 bases from V and 2 bases from J, the junction contained 8 bases not matched to a gene. CDR3 length equals 17 residues. Germline V gene sequence: CDR1 MDHEN, CDR2 SYDVKM. The CDR3 region is CASSRRLAGGPTYEQYF. CDR3 nucleotides: TGTGCCAGCAGTCGACGACTAGCGGGAGGGCCTACCTACGAGCAGTACTTC.

In DNA, the CDR3 is TGTGCCAGCAGCATCACCTCCTTCTCGGGTTCACCCCTCCACTTT. Its translation is CASSITSFSGSPLHF. The chain is built from TRBV28 and TRBJ1-6; no clear D. There are 15 residues in the CDR3. V shed 6 bases and J shed 9 bases, with 18 bases lying between them. Per germline, CDR1 MDHEN and CDR2 SYDVKM.

This chain joins TRBV18 and TRBJ1-1; 8 bases line up with TRBD1. The CDR3 has 14 residues. In germline, CDR1 is KGHSH, CDR2 LQKENI. The V gene end was trimmed by 6 bases and the J gene end by 1 base; junction bases not matched to a gene: 4. In DNA, the CDR3 is TGTGCCAGCTCGGAGGGACAGGCGAACACTGAAGCTTTCTTT. Residues: CASSEGQANTEAFF.

V usage is TRBV9 and J usage is TRBJ1-6; 7 nucleotides align to TRBD1. The germline gives CDR1 SGDLS, CDR2 YYNGEE. With V trimmed by 1 base and J by 10 bases, 11 bases remained unmatched. The CDR3 runs to 16 residues. CDR3: CASSVNPGQYSSPLHF. The CDR3 nucleotides are TGTGCCAGCAGCGTAAACCCGGGACAGTATTCCTCACCCCTCCACTTT.

This rearrangement joins TRBV24-1 to TRBJ1-4; TRBD1 is a possible D gene (5 bases). Germline V gene sequence: CDR1 KGHDR, CDR2 SFDVKD. V was shortened by 3 bases and J by 7 bases, with 14 bases between the two germline ends. There are 15 residues in the CDR3. The CDR3 is CATSDPNGQGEKLFF. In DNA form, the CDR3 reads TGTGCCACCAGTGATCCAAACGGACAAGGTGAAAAACTGTTTTTT.

The chain recombines TRBV2 with TRBJ1-1, with D unresolved. This CDR3 spans 11 amino acids. The germline V gene encodes CDR1 SNHLY and CDR2 FYNNEI. Deletions cut 5 bases from V and 4 bases from J, with 5 bases between. The CDR3 DNA reads TGTGCCAGCAGTCCCTTCACTGAAGCTTTCTTT. Translation: CASSPFTEAFF.

This clone showed up just a few times. The chain couples TRBV5-1 to TRBJ2-7; D is unresolved. This CDR3 spans 11 amino acids. Trimming pared 4 bases from V and 3 bases from J, leaving 5 bases between. Germline loops: CDR1 SGHRS, CDR2 YFSETQ. CDR3 protein: CASSQDYEQYF. Here the CDR3 DNA reads TGCGCCAGCAGCCAGGACTACGAGCAGTACTTC.

The chain joins TRBV29-1 to TRBJ2-1; 11 positions match TRBD2. V lost 0 bases and J lost 0; bases outside the gene matches: 10. The germline CDR1 and CDR2 sequences are SQVTM and ANQGSEA. This CDR3 comprises 19 residues. In DNA, the CDR3 is TGCAGCGTTGAAGAAGAAACTAGCGGGAGCCTTCTCTCCTACAATGAGCAGTTCTTC. As protein: CSVEEETSGSLLSYNEQFF.

The chain uses TRBV29-1 and TRBJ1-1; 8 bases line up with TRBD1. The CDR3 totals 13 residues. The V segment lost 3 bases and the J segment 4 bases; nucleotides outside the gene matches: 4. Germline V lookup: CDR1 SQVTM, CDR2 ANQGSEA. CDR3 coding DNA: TGCAGCGTTGACAGGGGGCGCGGCACTGAAGCTTTCTTT. It codes for CSVDRGRGTEAFF.

The J gene is TRBJ2-1, the V gene TRBV7-2; D is ambiguous. The CDR3 spans 15 residues. Trimming took 1 base from V and 3 from J, leaving 10 bases between them. Germline values: CDR1 SGHTA, CDR2 FQGNSA. The DNA of the CDR3 is TGTGCCAGCAGCTTAGGTCCCCCAGACTACAATGAGCAGTTCTTC. Its protein product is CASSLGPPDYNEQFF.

This rearrangement joins TRBV4-3 to TRBJ2-5, with D tentatively TRBD2 (6 bases). The CDR3 runs to 15 residues. The V end was cut by 2 bases, the J end by 2 bases, with 12 bases between. Germline V lookup: CDR1 LGHNA, CDR2 YSLEER. The CDR3 reads CASSQHRDSQETQYF. For the CDR3, the DNA is TGCGCCAGCAGCCAACACCGGGACTCACAAGAGACCCAGTACTTC.

The J gene is TRBJ1-2, the V gene TRBV7-9, with D perhaps TRBD1 (5 bases). The V gene lost 5 bases and the J gene lost 6 bases, with 19 bases spanning the gap. Germline CDR1 SEHNR, CDR2 FQNEAQ (reference sequence). This CDR3 comprises 15 residues. CDR3 nucleotides: TGTGCCAGCAGCCGCTCCGGGGGGGATTTTCATGGCTACACCTTC. As protein: CASSRSGGDFHGYTF.

CDR3: CASSSPLKSSGRRYEQYF. The DNA of the CDR3 is TGTGCCAGCAGTAGTCCCCTAAAATCTAGCGGGAGGAGGTACGAGCAGTACTTC. The rearrangement uses TRBV6-4 and TRBJ2-7, with 11 bases that match TRBD2. Germline lookup yields CDR1 MRHNA and CDR2 SNTAGT. Trimming removed 5 bases from V and 4 bases from J; junction bases left unmatched: 16. This CDR3 is 18 amino acids long.

This chain connects TRBV28 to TRBJ1-1; D is possibly TRBD1 (5 bases). The CDR3 runs to 15 residues. The V end was cut by 1 base, the J end by 1 base, with 10 bases between. CDR1 and CDR2 from the germline V gene are MDHEN and SYDVKM. In DNA form, the CDR3 reads TGTGCCAGCAGTTTATCCAGGGTCGGGAACACTGAAGCTTTCTTT. This translates into CASSLSRVGNTEAFF.